Presented here are 32 T cell receptor beta chains from one specimen sequenced in a study of blood T cell repertoires in COVID-19. Generated by immunoSEQ multiplex PCR, the TCRdb table keeps only in-frame clones and is missing some. The table has 30,000 to 45,000 clones, roughly 80% seen once; the top ten hold 1.5% to 2%. Material: peripheral blood. Every receptor here comes from a man aged 60 to 69 with active COVID-19.

V usage is TRBV27 and J usage is TRBJ2-7; the match to TRBD2 covers 7 bases. With V trimmed by 4 bases and J by 7 bases, 4 bases remained unmatched. From germline, CDR1 is MNHEY and CDR2 SMNVEV (reference sequence). The CDR3 extends over 12 amino acids. DNA of the CDR3: TGTGCCAGCAGTTACCCCGGGGGGGAGCAGTACTTC. Translated: CASSYPGGEQYF.

The rearrangement links TRBV4-3 to TRBJ2-1, with TRBD2 identical over 10 bases. The germline CDR1 and CDR2 sequences are LGHNA and YSLEER. V lost 3 bases and J lost 4; bases outside the gene matches: 3. CDR3 size: 15 residues. CDR3 sequence: CASSQERGGYNEQFF. The CDR3 DNA sequence: TGCGCCAGCAGCCAGGAGCGGGGGGGTTACAATGAGCAGTTCTTC.

This rearrangement joins TRBV2 to TRBJ2-6; 7 bases are shared with TRBD1. The CDR3 has 14 residues. Germline trimming cut 5 bases from V and 6 bases from J; bases unmatched to any gene: 4. Germline lookup yields CDR1 SNHLY and CDR2 FYNNEI. The CDR3 spells CASSRQGTANVLTF. The CDR3 coding sequence is TGTGCCAGCAGTCGACAGGGTACGGCCAACGTCCTGACTTTC.

The rearrangement uses TRBV19 and TRBJ1-1; 7 bases align to TRBD1. V trimming: 5 bases; J trimming: 0 bases; junction bases outside the gene matches: 6. Germline CDR1 reads LNHDA; CDR2 reads SQIVND (reference sequence). The CDR3 is 15 residues long. As DNA, the CDR3 is TGTGCCAGTAGTGCCACAGGGGCCATGAACACTGAAGCTTTCTTT. Translation gives CASSATGAMNTEAFF.

This clone was detected once. The V gene is TRBV3-1 (or the pseudogene TRBV3-2), the J gene TRBJ2-7; 7 positions agree with TRBD1. The CDR3 runs to 15 residues. V shed 1 base and J 5 bases; nucleotides not matched to a gene: 8. The germline V gene has CDR1 LGHDT and CDR2 YNNKEL (reference sequence). DNA of the CDR3: TGTGCCAGCAGCCAAGTGACAGGGTCTATCGACGAGCAGTACTTC. Its translation is CASSQVTGSIDEQYF.

CDR3 bases: TGTGCCAGCAGCCCCACAGGGCCGGGTGGTAATTCACCCCTCCACTTT. Protein: CASSPTGPGGNSPLHF. The chain carries TRBV6-6 and TRBJ1-6; the D gene is possibly TRBD1 (6 bases). This CDR3 has 16 amino acids. Germline V gives CDR1 MNHNY, CDR2 SVGAGI (reference sequence). V dropped 6 bases and J dropped 6 bases, with 18 bases sitting between them.

J is TRBJ2-2 and V is TRBV4-2; 7 nucleotides line up with TRBD2. V shed 3 bases, J shed 7 bases, and the junction held 11 bases outside the gene matches. Germline V gene data show CDR1 as LGHNA and CDR2 as YNFKEQ. This CDR3 contains 16 residues. The CDR3: CASSHVSGVALGELFF. In DNA, the CDR3 is TGTGCCAGCAGCCATGTGAGCGGGGTTGCTCTCGGGGAGCTGTTTTTT.

The V and J genes are TRBV11-2 and TRBJ2-5, with D possibly matching TRBD2 (5 bases). CDR1 and CDR2 (germline): SGHAT, FQNNGV. The V and J ends lost 5 bases and 3 bases respectively, with 10 bases between them. This CDR3 comprises 13 residues. As DNA, the CDR3 is TGTGCCAGCAGCCCGATCGGGAAAGAGACCCAGTACTTC. This translates into CASSPIGKETQYF.

The chain recombines TRBV24-1 with TRBJ2-2; D not resolved. The CDR3 totals 14 residues. Trimming took off 4 bases at V and 3 bases at J, with 8 bases between the two ends. Germline loops: CDR1 KGHDR, CDR2 SFDVKD. CDR3 residues: CATSDYRDTGELFF. In DNA form, the CDR3 reads TGTGCCACCAGTGACTACAGAGACACCGGGGAGCTGTTTTTT.

This chain connects TRBV2 to TRBJ1-2; perhaps TRBD1 as D (5 bases). V lost 6 bases, J lost 7 bases, and 12 bases lay in between. Germline V lookup: CDR1 SNHLY, CDR2 FYNNEI. The CDR3 totals 12 residues. The CDR3 coding sequence is TGTGCCAGCAGCGCCCAGGGTTTTGGCTACACCTTC. Residues: CASSAQGFGYTF.

This clone is a singleton in its sample. The rearrangement joins TRBV15 to TRBJ1-1; D not resolved. Germline CDR1 LNHNV, CDR2 YYDKDF (reference sequence). The germline V and J ends were trimmed by 0 bases and 7 bases, with 9 bases remaining between them. The CDR3 contains 13 residues. DNA of the CDR3: TGTGCCACCAGCAGAGAAGCGCGGAATGAAGCTTTCTTT. Its protein is CATSREARNEAFF.

This clone has just a few counts. This sequence joins TRBV5-1 and TRBJ2-2, with 8 bases identical to TRBD2. The CDR3 is made up of 16 amino acids. With V trimmed by 1 base and J by 6 bases, 8 bases remained unmatched. Germline V gene lookup returns CDR1 SGHRS and CDR2 YFSETQ. The CDR3 nucleotides are TGCGCCAGCAGCTTGCGGACCGGGAGGGCCGCCGGGGAGCTGTTTTTT. It yields the protein CASSLRTGRAAGELFF.

The chain carries TRBV4-3 and TRBJ2-1, with TRBD1 as a possible D gene (6 bases). The germline gives CDR1 LGHNA, CDR2 YSLEER. V lost 0 bases and J 7 bases, leaving 16 bases between the germline ends. This CDR3 is 16 amino acids long. The CDR3 is CASSQDPAGVRNEQFF. CDR3 coding DNA: TGCGCCAGCAGCCAAGACCCGGCAGGGGTGCGGAATGAGCAGTTCTTC.

This sequence joins TRBV7-6 and TRBJ2-6; no firm D call. The V gene lost 1 base and the J gene lost 0 bases, with 10 bases spanning the gap. CDR1 and CDR2 from the germline V gene are SGHVS and FNYEAQ. The CDR3 consists of 17 residues. The CDR3 region is CASSLDVPSSGANVLTF. CDR3 bases: TGTGCCAGCAGCTTAGATGTCCCGAGCTCTGGGGCCAACGTCCTGACTTTC.

This chain joins TRBV7-2 and TRBJ2-1; 10 nucleotides agree with TRBD1. Germline CDR1 reads SGHTA; CDR2 reads FQGNSA. V shed 5 bases and J 8 bases; nucleotides not matched to a gene: 18. The CDR3 contains 18 residues. CDR3 protein: CASSLRPQGTGVRDEQFF. CDR3 nucleotides: TGTGCCAGCAGCCTGCGACCCCAGGGGACAGGGGTGAGAGATGAGCAGTTCTTC.

The rearrangement links TRBV5-1 to TRBJ2-5; TRBD1 might be the D (7 bases). Trimming stripped 3 bases from V and 4 bases from J, with 13 bases between. The CDR3 length is 14 residues. CDR1 and CDR2 (germline): SGHRS, YFSETQ. CDR3 bases: TGCGCCAGCAGCTACGGACAGGAGGGAGAGACCCAGTACTTC. The encoded protein is CASSYGQEGETQYF.

J is TRBJ1-3 and V is TRBV5-1; maybe TRBD1 (5 bases). The germline V and J ends were trimmed by 4 bases and 0 bases, with 11 bases remaining between them. Per the germline V gene, CDR1 is SGHRS and CDR2 is YFSETQ. This CDR3 spans 15 amino acids. CDR3 loop: CASSPRGFSGNTIYF. The CDR3 region has the DNA TGCGCCAGCAGCCCCCGGGGGTTCTCTGGAAACACCATATATTTT.

CDR3 sequence (DNA): TGCGCCAGCAGCCAAGAGCCTGACAGGAACTATGGCTACACCTTC. This codes for CASSQEPDRNYGYTF. V is TRBV4-3 and J is TRBJ1-2; possible D gene TRBD1, 6 bases. Germline CDR1 reads LGHNA; CDR2 reads YSLEER. V shed 0 bases and J shed 2 bases, with 10 bases lying between them. The CDR3 sequence is 15 residues long.

This clone has only one observation. The V and J genes are TRBV29-1 and TRBJ1-5, with TRBD1 matching 9 bases. Trimming removed 4 bases from V and 0 bases from J; junction bases left unmatched: 4. CDR1 SQVTM and CDR2 ANQGSEA come from the germline V gene. The CDR3 runs to 15 residues. This CDR3 is CSVVTGGNSNQPQHF. The CDR3 nucleotides are TGCAGCGTTGTGACAGGGGGAAATAGCAATCAGCCCCAGCATTTT. Full variable domain (rest looked up from reference TRBV29-1 and TRBJ1-5): SAVISQKPSRDICQRGTSLTIQCQVDSQVTMMFWYRQQPGQSLTLIATANQGSEATYESGFVIDKFPISRPNLTFSTLTVSNMSPEDSSIYLCSVVTGGNSNQPQHFGDGTRLSIL.

This sequence joins TRBV7-2 and TRBJ2-7; 11 nucleotides agree with TRBD2. V trimming: 5 bases; J trimming: 3 bases; junction bases outside the gene matches: 6. CDR3 length equals 15 residues. The germline CDR1 and CDR2 sequences are SGHTA and FQGNSA. The CDR3, as DNA: TGTGCCAGCAGCCAGGGACTAGCGGCGATCTACGAGCAGTACTTC. Translated: CASSQGLAAIYEQYF.

The chain joins TRBV30 to TRBJ1-5; 8 bases align to TRBD1. The CDR3 runs 15 residues. The germline gives CDR1 GTSNPN, CDR2 SVGIG (reference sequence). With V trimmed by 2 bases and J by 4 bases, 7 bases remained unmatched. The CDR3 here is CAWSLPDRVNQPQHF. The CDR3 DNA sequence: TGTGCCTGGAGTCTCCCGGACAGGGTAAATCAGCCCCAGCATTTT.

Only a few counts were recorded for this clone. The chain links TRBV6-5 to TRBJ1-1; 7 bases map to TRBD1. Germline V gene data show CDR1 as MNHEY and CDR2 as SVGAGI. The CDR3 runs to 13 residues. Trimming cost V 6 bases and J 5 bases; bases outside gene matches: 6. The CDR3: CASRRGLETEAFF. CDR3 sequence (DNA): TGTGCCAGCAGGAGGGGGCTTGAGACTGAAGCTTTCTTT.

The CDR3 DNA sequence: TGTGCCAGCAGCCCGGTTCCCTACGAGCAGTACTTC. Residues: CASSPVPYEQYF. V gene TRBV7-2 combines with J gene TRBJ2-7, with unresolved D. The CDR3 is 12 residues long. Germline CDR1 SGHTA, CDR2 FQGNSA. The V end was cut by 5 bases, the J end by 2 bases, with 7 bases between.

The V and J genes are TRBV6-2 or TRBV6-3 and TRBJ1-1, with D perhaps matching TRBD1 (6 bases). The germline V gene has CDR1 MNHEY and CDR2 SVGEGT. The V end lost 3 bases, the J end lost 4 bases, and 12 bases lay between the germline ends. The CDR3 is made up of 14 amino acids. In nucleotides, the CDR3 is TGTGCCAGCAGTTATACAGGGTGGAGCACTGAAGCTTTCTTT. It is translated as CASSYTGWSTEAFF.

The chain recombines TRBV6-2 or TRBV6-3 with TRBJ2-5, with TRBD2 matching over 11 bases. J gave up 4 bases and V 4 bases, and 5 bases lay outside the gene matches. The CDR3 has 15 amino acids. The V gene's germline CDR1 is MNHEY and CDR2 SVGEGT. Written as DNA, the CDR3 is TGTGCCAGCAGTTCCAGACTAGCGGGGACAGAGACCCAGTACTTC. It specifies CASSSRLAGTETQYF.

The chain employs TRBV6-5 and TRBJ2-3, with D perhaps TRBD2 (7 bases). This CDR3 comprises 14 residues. Looked up from germline, CDR1 is MNHEY and CDR2 is SVGAGI. V was shortened by 8 bases and J by 0 bases, with 12 bases between the two germline ends. The CDR3 sequence: CASGAGASTDTQYF. In nucleotides, the CDR3 is TGTGCCAGCGGCGCGGGGGCTAGCACAGATACGCAGTATTTT.

J is TRBJ2-5 and V is TRBV29-1, with TRBD2 as a possible D gene (7 bases). Germline CDR1 is SQVTM and CDR2 is ANQGSEA. V was pared by 6 bases and J by 2 bases, with 10 bases between. CDR3 length: 12 residues. The CDR3 DNA sequence: TGCAGCGTGGGGAGGGGGCAAGAGACCCAGTACTTC. This encodes CSVGRGQETQYF.

The chain uses TRBV14 and TRBJ2-3; 10 positions agree with TRBD2. The CDR3 runs 15 residues. Germline assignment: CDR1 SGHDN and CDR2 FVKESK. V gave up 5 bases and J gave up 3 bases; unmatched junction bases: 5. CDR3 sequence (DNA): TGTGCCAGCAGCATACTAGCGGGGTCGACAGATACGCAGTATTTT. Its protein is CASSILAGSTDTQYF.

This clone was observed a few times. This CDR3 is also generated by other DNA sequences in the sample. The chain links TRBV28 to TRBJ1-2; D is possibly TRBD1 (6 bases). CDR1 is MDHEN and CDR2 is SYDVKM in the germline V gene. CDR3 size: 13 residues. Trimming removed 2 bases at V and 2 bases at J, with 6 bases between. The CDR3 nucleotides are TGTGCCAGCAGTTTAACAGGGAACTATGGCTACACCTTC. It translates to CASSLTGNYGYTF.

This chain connects TRBV9 to TRBJ2-1, with 7 bases identical to TRBD2. V was clipped by 0 bases and J by 5 bases; unmatched bases: 5. Germline V lookup: CDR1 SGDLS, CDR2 YYNGEE. This CDR3 region has 15 residues. CDR3 in DNA: TGTGCCAGCAGCGTAGGGCGGGAGTCGGACAATGAGCAGTTCTTC. This sequence encodes CASSVGRESDNEQFF. The full variable domain, rest sourced from reference TRBV9 and TRBJ2-1, is DSGVTQTPKHLITATGQRVTLRCSPRSGDLSVYWYQQSLDQGLQFLIQYYNGEERAKGNILERFSAQQFPDLHSELNLSSLELGDSALYFCASSVGRESDNEQFFGPGTRLTVL.

The chain uses TRBV3-1 (or the pseudogene TRBV3-2) and TRBJ2-1, with 7 bases matching TRBD2. The length of the CDR3 is 18 residues. J was trimmed by 0 bases and V by 0 bases; bases with no gene match: 8. Germline lookup yields CDR1 LGHDT and CDR2 YNNKEL (reference sequence). This chain's CDR3 is CASSQDQASGVSYNEQFF. The CDR3 region has the DNA TGTGCCAGCAGCCAAGATCAAGCTAGCGGTGTCTCCTACAATGAGCAGTTCTTC.

The rearrangement joins TRBV11-2 to TRBJ2-5, with 13 bases aligning to TRBD2. Germline assignment: CDR1 SGHAT and CDR2 FQNNGV. This CDR3 spans 17 amino acids. The V segment lost 6 bases and the J segment 4 bases; nucleotides outside the gene matches: 11. Written as DNA, the CDR3 is TGTGCCAGCAGGCGACTAGCGGGGGGCCGCGGGAGAGAGACCCAGTACTTC. The encoded protein is CASRRLAGGRGRETQYF.